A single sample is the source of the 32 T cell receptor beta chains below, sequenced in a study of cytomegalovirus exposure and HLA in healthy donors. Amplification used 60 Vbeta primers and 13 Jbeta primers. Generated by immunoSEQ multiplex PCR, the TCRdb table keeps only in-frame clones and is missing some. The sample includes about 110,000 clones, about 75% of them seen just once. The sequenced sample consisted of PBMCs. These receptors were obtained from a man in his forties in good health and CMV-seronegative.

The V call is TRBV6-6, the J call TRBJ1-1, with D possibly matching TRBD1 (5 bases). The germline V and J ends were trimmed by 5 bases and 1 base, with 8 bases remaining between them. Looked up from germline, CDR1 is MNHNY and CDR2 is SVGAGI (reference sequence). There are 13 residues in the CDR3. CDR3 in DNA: TGTGCCAGCAGTCCAGGACAGAACACTGAAGCTTTCTTT. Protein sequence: CASSPGQNTEAFF.

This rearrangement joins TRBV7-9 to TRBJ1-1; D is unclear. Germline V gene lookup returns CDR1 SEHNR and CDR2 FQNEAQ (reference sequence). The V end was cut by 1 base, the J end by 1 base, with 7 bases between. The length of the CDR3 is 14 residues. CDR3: CASSLGTGNTEAFF. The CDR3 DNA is TGTGCCAGCAGCTTAGGTACTGGGAACACTGAAGCTTTCTTT.

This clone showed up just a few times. The CDR3 loop is CASSWSGGPTDTQYF. The CDR3 DNA reads TGCGCCAGCAGCTGGAGCGGGGGGCCCACAGATACGCAGTATTTT. This chain links TRBV5-1 with TRBJ2-3, with 9 bases fitting TRBD2. The CDR3 sequence is 15 residues long. Unmatched junction bases numbered 4, after V lost 3 bases and J lost 2 bases. Germline loops: CDR1 SGHRS, CDR2 YFSETQ. Full variable domain (outside the CDR3, taken from reference TRBV5-1 and TRBJ2-3): KAGVTQTPRYLIKTRGQQVTLSCSPISGHRSVSWYQQTPGQGLQFLFEYFSETQRNKGNFPGRFSGRQFSNSRSEMNVSTLELGDSALYLCASSWSGGPTDTQYFGPGTRLTVL.

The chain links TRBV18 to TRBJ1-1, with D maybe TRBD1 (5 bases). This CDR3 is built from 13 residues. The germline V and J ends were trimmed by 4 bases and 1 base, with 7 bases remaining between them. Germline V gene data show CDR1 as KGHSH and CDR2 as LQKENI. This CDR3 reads CASSQGANTEAFF. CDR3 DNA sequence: TGTGCCAGCTCACAAGGGGCGAACACTGAAGCTTTCTTT. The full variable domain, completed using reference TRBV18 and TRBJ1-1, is NAGVMQNPRHLVRRRGQEARLRCSPMKGHSHVYWYRQLPEEGLKFMVYLQKENIIDESGMPKERFSAEFPKEGPSILRIQQVVRGDSAAYFCASSQGANTEAFFGQGTRLTVV.

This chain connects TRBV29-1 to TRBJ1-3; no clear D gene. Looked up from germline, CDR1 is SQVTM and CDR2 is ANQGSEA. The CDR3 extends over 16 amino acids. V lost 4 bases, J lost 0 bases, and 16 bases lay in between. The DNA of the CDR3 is TGCAGCGTTGTCGCCACAGCCGACCTCTCTGGAAACACCATATATTTT. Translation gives CSVVATADLSGNTIYF.

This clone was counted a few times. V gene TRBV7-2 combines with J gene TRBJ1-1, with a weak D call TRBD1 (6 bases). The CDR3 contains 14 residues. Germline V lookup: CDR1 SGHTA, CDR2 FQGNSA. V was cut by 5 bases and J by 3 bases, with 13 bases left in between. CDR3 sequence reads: CASSEQGWDTEAFF. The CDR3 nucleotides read TGTGCCAGCAGCGAACAGGGTTGGGACACTGAAGCTTTCTTT.

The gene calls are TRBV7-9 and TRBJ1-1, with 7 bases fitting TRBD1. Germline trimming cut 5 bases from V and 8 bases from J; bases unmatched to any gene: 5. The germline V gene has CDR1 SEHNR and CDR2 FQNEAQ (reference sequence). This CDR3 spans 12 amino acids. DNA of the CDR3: TGTGCCAGCAGCCAAGGAGGGGGCGAAGCTTTCTTT. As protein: CASSQGGGEAFF.

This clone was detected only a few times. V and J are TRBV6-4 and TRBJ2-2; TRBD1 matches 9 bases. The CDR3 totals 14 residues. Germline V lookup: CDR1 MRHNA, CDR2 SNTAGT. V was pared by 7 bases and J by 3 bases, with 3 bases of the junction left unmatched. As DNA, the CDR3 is TGTGCCAGCAAACAGGGGGCGGACACCGGGGAGCTGTTTTTT. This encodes CASKQGADTGELFF.

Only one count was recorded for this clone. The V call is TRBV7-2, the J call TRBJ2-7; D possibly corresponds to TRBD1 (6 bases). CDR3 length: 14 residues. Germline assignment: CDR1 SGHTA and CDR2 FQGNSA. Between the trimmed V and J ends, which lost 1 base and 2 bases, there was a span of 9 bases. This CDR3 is CASSLVPGAYEQYF. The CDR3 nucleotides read TGTGCCAGCAGCTTAGTTCCAGGGGCCTACGAGCAGTACTTC.

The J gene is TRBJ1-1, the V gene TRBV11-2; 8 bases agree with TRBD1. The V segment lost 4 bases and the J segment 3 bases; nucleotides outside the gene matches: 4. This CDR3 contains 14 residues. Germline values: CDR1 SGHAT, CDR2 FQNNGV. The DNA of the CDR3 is TGTGCCAGCAGCTCAGGGGGCACGTACACTGAAGCTTTCTTT. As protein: CASSSGGTYTEAFF. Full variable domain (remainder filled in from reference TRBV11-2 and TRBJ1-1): EAGVAQSPRYKIIEKRQSVAFWCNPISGHATLYWYQQILGQGPKLLIQFQNNGVVDDSQLPKDRFSAERLKGVDSTLKIQPAKLEDSAVYLCASSSGGTYTEAFFGQGTRLTVV.

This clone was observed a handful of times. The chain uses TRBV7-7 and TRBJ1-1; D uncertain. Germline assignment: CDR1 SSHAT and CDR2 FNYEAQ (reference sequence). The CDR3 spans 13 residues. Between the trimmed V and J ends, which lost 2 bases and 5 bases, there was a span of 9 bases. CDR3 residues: CASSLSRGTEAFF. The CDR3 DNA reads TGTGCCAGCAGCTTATCACGGGGAACTGAAGCTTTCTTT.

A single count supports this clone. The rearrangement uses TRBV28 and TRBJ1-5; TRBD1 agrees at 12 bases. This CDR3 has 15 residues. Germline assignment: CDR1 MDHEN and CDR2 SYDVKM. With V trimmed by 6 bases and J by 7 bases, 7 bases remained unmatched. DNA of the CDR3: TGTGCCAGCAGCGTCCGGGACAGGGGGCAACAGCCCCAGCATTTT. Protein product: CASSVRDRGQQPQHF.

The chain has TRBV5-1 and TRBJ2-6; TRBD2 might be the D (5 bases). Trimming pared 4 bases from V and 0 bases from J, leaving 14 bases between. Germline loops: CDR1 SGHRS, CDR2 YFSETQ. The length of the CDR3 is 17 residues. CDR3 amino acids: CASSLTGEISGANVLTF. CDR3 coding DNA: TGCGCCAGCAGCCTAACCGGGGAGATCTCTGGGGCCAACGTCCTGACTTTC.

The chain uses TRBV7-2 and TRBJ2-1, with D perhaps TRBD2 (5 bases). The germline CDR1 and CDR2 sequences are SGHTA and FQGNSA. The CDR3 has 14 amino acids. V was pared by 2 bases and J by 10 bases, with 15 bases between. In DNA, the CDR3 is TGTGCCAGCAGCTTAAATAGGGAGCGAGGGGAGCAGTTCTTC. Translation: CASSLNRERGEQFF.

In DNA, the CDR3 is TGTGCCAGCAGCTTGGGCGGCAGGGCTCGGACAGATACGCAGTATTTT. It yields the protein CASSLGGRARTDTQYF. V is TRBV11-2 and J is TRBJ2-3; D may be TRBD1 (5 bases). The CDR3 is made up of 16 amino acids. Between the trimmed V and J ends, which lost 3 bases and 3 bases, there was a span of 16 bases. Germline-derived CDR1 and CDR2 are SGHAT and FQNNGV. Together with reference TRBV11-2 and TRBJ2-3, the CDR3 gives the full variable domain: EAGVAQSPRYKIIEKRQSVAFWCNPISGHATLYWYQQILGQGPKLLIQFQNNGVVDDSQLPKDRFSAERLKGVDSTLKIQPAKLEDSAVYLCASSLGGRARTDTQYFGPGTRLTVL.

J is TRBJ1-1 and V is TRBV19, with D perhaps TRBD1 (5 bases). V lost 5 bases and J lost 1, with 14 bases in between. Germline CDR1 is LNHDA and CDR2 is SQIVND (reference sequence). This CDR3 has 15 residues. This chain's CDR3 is CASSSRHGGNTEAFF. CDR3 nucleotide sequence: TGTGCCAGTAGTTCCCGTCACGGGGGGAACACTGAAGCTTTCTTT.

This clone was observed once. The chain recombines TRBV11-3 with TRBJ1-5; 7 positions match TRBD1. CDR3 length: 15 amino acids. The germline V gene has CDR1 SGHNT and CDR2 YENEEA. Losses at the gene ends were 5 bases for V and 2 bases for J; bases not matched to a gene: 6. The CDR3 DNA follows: TGTGCCAGCAGCCCACTTACAGGGGGCAATCAGCCCCAGCATTTT. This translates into CASSPLTGGNQPQHF.

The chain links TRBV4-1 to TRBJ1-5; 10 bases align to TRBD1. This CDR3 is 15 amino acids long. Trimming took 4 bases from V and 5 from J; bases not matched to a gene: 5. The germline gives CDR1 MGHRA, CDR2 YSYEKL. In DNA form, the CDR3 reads TGCGCCAGCAGCCTTTCCGGGACAGGGGATCAGCCCCAGCATTTT. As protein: CASSLSGTGDQPQHF.

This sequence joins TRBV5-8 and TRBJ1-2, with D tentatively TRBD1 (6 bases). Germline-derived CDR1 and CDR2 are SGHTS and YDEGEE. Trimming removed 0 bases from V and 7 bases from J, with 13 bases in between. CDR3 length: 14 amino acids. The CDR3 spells CASSLARIRGGYTF. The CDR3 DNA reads TGTGCCAGCAGCTTGGCCCGGATCAGGGGTGGCTACACCTTC.

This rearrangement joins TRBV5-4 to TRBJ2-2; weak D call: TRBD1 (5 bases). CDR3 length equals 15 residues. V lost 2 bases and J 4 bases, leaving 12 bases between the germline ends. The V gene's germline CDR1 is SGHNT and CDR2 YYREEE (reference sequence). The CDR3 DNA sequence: TGTGCCAGCAGCTTTTCAGGGAAAGTCACCGGGGAGCTGTTTTTT. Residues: CASSFSGKVTGELFF.

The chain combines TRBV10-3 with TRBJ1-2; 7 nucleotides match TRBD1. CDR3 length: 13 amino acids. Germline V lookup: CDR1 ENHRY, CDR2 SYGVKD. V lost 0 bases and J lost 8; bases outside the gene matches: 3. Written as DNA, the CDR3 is TGTGCCATCAGTGAGTCAACAGGGGTCGGCTACACCTTC. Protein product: CAISESTGVGYTF.

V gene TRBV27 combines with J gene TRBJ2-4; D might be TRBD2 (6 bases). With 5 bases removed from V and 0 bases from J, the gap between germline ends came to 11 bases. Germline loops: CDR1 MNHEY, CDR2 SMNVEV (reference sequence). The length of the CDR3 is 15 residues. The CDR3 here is CASSPRGAAKNIQYF. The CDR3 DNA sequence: TGTGCCAGCAGTCCACGCGGGGCAGCCAAAAACATTCAGTACTTC.

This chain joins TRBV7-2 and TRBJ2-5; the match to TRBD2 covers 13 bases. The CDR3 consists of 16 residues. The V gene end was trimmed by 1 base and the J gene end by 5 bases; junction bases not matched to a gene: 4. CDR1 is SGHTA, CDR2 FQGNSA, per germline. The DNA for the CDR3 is TGTGCCAGCAGCTTAGGACTAGCGGGGGGTTTTGAGACCCAGTACTTC. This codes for CASSLGLAGGFETQYF. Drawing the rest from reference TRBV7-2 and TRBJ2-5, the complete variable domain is GAGVSQSPSNKVTEKGKDVELRCDPISGHTALYWYRQSLGQGLEFLIYFQGNSAPDKSGLPSDRFSAERTGGSVSTLTIQRTQQEDSAVYLCASSLGLAGGFETQYFGPGTRLLVL.

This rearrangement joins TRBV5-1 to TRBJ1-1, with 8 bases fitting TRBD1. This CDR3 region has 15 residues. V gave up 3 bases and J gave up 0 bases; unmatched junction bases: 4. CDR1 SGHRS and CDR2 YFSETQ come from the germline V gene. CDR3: CASSSGTGMNTEAFF. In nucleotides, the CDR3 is TGCGCCAGCAGCTCCGGGACAGGAATGAACACTGAAGCTTTCTTT. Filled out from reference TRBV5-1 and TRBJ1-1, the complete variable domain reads KAGVTQTPRYLIKTRGQQVTLSCSPISGHRSVSWYQQTPGQGLQFLFEYFSETQRNKGNFPGRFSGRQFSNSRSEMNVSTLELGDSALYLCASSSGTGMNTEAFFGQGTRLTVV.

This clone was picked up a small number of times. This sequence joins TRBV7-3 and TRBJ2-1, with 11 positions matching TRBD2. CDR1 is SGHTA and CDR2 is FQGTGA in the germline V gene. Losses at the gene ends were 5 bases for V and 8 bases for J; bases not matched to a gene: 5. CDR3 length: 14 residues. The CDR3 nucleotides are TGTGCCAGCAGCATTAGCGGGGGGGCCCATGAGCAGTTCTTC. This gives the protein CASSISGGAHEQFF. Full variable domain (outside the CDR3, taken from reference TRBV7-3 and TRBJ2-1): GAGVSQTPSNKVTEKGKYVELRCDPISGHTALYWYRQSLGQGPEFLIYFQGTGAADDSGLPNDRFFAVRPEGSVSTLKIQRTERGDSAVYLCASSISGGAHEQFFGPGTRLTVL.

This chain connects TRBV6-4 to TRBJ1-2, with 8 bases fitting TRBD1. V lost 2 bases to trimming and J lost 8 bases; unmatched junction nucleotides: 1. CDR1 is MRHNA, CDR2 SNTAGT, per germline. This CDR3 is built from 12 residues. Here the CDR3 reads CASSDRQGGYTF. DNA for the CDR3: TGTGCCAGCAGTGACCGACAGGGGGGCTACACCTTC.

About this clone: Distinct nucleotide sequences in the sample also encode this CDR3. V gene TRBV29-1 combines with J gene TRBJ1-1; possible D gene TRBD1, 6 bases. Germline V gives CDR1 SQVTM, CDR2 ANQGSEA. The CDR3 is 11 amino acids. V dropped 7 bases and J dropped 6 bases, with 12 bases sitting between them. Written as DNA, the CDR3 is TGCAGCGCACTCAGGGGTCCTGAAGCTTTCTTT. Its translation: CSALRGPEAFF.

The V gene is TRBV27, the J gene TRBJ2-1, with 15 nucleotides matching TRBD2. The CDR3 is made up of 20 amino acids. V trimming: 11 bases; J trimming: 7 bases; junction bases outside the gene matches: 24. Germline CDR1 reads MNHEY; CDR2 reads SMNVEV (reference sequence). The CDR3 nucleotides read TGTGCCTCCTCGAGAGCCCAGACCGGGACTAGCGGGGGGCTCGGGAATGAGCAGTTCTTC. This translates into CASSRAQTGTSGGLGNEQFF.

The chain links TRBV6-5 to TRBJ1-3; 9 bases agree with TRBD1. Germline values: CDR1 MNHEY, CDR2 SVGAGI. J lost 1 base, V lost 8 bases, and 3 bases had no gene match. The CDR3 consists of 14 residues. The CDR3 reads CASGTGKSGNTIYF. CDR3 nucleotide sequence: TGTGCCAGCGGGACAGGGAAGTCTGGAAACACCATATATTTT.

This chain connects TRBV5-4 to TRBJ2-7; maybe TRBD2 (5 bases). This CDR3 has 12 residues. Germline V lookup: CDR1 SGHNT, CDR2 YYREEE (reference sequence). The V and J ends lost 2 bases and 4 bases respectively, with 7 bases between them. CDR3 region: CASSFTGYEQYF. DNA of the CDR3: TGTGCCAGCAGCTTTACGGGATACGAGCAGTACTTC.

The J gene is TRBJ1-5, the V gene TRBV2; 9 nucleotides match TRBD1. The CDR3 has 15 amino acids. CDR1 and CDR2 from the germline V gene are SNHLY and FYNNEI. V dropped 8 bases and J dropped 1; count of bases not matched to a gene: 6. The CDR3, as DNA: TGTGCCAGCGGCATCGGGACAGGGAGCAATCAGCCCCAGCATTTT. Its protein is CASGIGTGSNQPQHF. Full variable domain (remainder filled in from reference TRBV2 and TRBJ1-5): EPEVTQTPSHQVTQMGQEVILRCVPISNHLYFYWYRQILGQKVEFLVSFYNNEISEKSEIFDDQFSVERPDGSNFTLKIRSTKLEDSAMYFCASGIGTGSNQPQHFGDGTRLSIL.

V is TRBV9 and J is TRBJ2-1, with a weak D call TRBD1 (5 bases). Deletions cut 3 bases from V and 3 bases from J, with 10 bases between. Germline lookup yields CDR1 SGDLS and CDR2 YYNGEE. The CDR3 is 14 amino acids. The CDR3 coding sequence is TGTGCCAGCAGCGATGCGGACAACTACAATGAGCAGTTCTTC. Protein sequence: CASSDADNYNEQFF.